The rows below give T cell receptor beta chains drawn from one sample of a study of cytomegalovirus exposure and HLA in healthy donors. Generated by immunoSEQ multiplex PCR, the TCRdb table keeps only in-frame clones and is missing some. The sample holds about 210,000 clones. Sample: PBMCs. Source of these receptors: a woman in her thirties in good health and CMV-seropositive. The CDR3 runs from the conserved cysteine through the conserved F or W. D genes are given only for firm matches. Clone size, where shown, is once, few, many, or a class for clones that have expanded.

>NA|NA|TRBV6-5|TRBJ2-1
CASSYSPSSYNEQFF
TGTGCCAGCAGTTACTCTCCCAGCTCCTACAATGAGCAGTTCTTC
>NA|NA|TRBV18|TRBJ2-4
CASSPDSQNIQYF
TGTGCCAGCTCACCAGACAGCCAAAACATTCAGTACTTC
>NA|NA|TRBV20-1|TRBJ1-4
CSAESGEKLFF
TGCAGTGCTGAGTCTGGTGAAAAACTGTTTTTT
>NA|NA|TRBV7-8|TRBJ1-1
CASSPSWALGNTEAFF
TGTGCCAGCAGCCCTAGCTGGGCCCTAGGGAACACTGAAGCTTTCTTT
>NA|NA|TRBV4-1|TRBJ2-7
CASSQTPGQHYEQYF
TGCGCCAGCAGCCAAACGCCAGGGCAACACTACGAGCAGTACTTC
>NA|NA|TRBV9|TRBJ2-1
CASSPWEYNEQFF
TGTGCCAGCAGCCCTTGGGAGTACAATGAGCAGTTCTTC
>NA|NA|TRBV18|TRBJ1-6
CASSQRSPESSYNSPLHF
TGTGCCAGCTCACAACGCTCGCCCGAGAGCTCCTATAATTCACCCCTCCACTTT
>TRBD2|NA|TRBV4-1|TRBJ2-1
CASSQKPGTSGRVSYNEQFF
TGCGCCAGCAGCCAGAAACCCGGGACTAGCGGGAGGGTCTCCTACAATGAGCAGTTCTTC
>TRBD1|NA|TRBV25-1|TRBJ1-1
CASSEGRGWRTEAFF
TGTGCCAGCAGTGAAGGCAGGGGGTGGAGGACTGAAGCTTTCTTT
>NA|NA|TRBV27|TRBJ2-1
CASSLSPNNEQFF
TGTGCCAGCAGTTTATCCCCCAACAATGAGCAGTTCTTC
>NA|NA|TRBV2|TRBJ2-7
CASSEWGQLIYEQYF
TGTGCCAGCAGTGAATGGGGGCAGCTAATCTACGAGCAGTACTTC
>TRBD1|medium-sized|TRBV10-3|TRBJ1-4
CATRFGLPGGTTNEKLFF
TGTGCCACGCGGTTCGGGCTGCCAGGGGGCACAACTAATGAAAAACTGTTTTTT
>NA|NA|TRBV29-1|TRBJ1-2
CSAEGGDSYGYTF
TGCAGCGCCGAGGGAGGGGATAGCTATGGCTACACCTTC
>TRBD1|NA|TRBV6-5|TRBJ1-2
CASSNSGGGASYGYTF
TGTGCCAGCAGTAACTCAGGGGGAGGGGCTAGCTATGGCTACACCTTC
>TRBD1|NA|TRBV19|TRBJ1-4
CASRQDRAGAKFF
TGTGCCAGTAGACAAGACAGGGCCGGGGCGAAGTTTTTT
>TRBD2|NA|TRBV7-9|TRBJ2-1
CASSPGLAIDEQFF
TGTGCCAGCAGCCCTGGACTAGCGATCGATGAGCAGTTCTTC
>NA|NA|TRBV5-1|TRBJ2-5
CASSLIPETQYF
TGCGCCAGCAGCTTGATTCCGGAGACCCAGTACTTC
>NA|NA|TRBV20-1|TRBJ1-2
CSAVNSYGYTF
TGCAGTGCGGTCAACAGTTATGGCTACACCTTC
>TRBD2|NA|TRBV5-1|TRBJ2-5
CASSLESAGGRGETQYF
TGCGCCAGCAGCTTGGAATCGGCGGGGGGGCGAGGAGAGACCCAGTACTTC
>TRBD1|NA|TRBV5-6|TRBJ1-1
CASSPDRGTRTEAFF
TGTGCCAGCAGCCCCGACAGGGGAACGCGGACTGAAGCTTTCTTT
>NA|NA|TRBV4-2|TRBJ1-4
CASSLEPAGREKLFF
TGTGCCAGCAGCCTCGAACCGGCAGGGCGTGAAAAACTGTTTTTT
>TRBD1|NA|TRBV5-1|TRBJ2-3
CASSPTGTGGRDTQYF
TGCGCCAGCAGCCCCACCGGGACAGGGGGCAGAGATACGCAGTATTTT
>TRBD1|NA|TRBV18|TRBJ1-2
CASSPPTGVYGYTF
TGTGCCAGCTCACCCCCGACAGGGGTATATGGCTACACCTTC